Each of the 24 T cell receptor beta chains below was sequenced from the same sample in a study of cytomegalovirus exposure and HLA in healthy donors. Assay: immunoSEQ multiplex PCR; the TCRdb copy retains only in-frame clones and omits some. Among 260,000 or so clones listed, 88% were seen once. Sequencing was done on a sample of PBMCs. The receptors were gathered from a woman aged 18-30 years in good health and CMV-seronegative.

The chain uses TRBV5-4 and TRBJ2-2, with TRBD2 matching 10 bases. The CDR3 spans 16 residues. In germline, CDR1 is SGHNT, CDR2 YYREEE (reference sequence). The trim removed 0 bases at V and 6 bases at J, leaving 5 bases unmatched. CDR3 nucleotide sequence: TGTGCCAGCAGCTTGGCTAGCGGGAGTTATCCCGGGGAGCTGTTTTTT. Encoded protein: CASSLASGSYPGELFF.

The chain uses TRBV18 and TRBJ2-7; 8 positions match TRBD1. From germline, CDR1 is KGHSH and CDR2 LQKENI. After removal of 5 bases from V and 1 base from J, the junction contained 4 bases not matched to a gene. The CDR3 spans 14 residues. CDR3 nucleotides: TGTGCCAGCTCAGACAGGGGATGGTCCTACGAGCAGTACTTC. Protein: CASSDRGWSYEQYF.

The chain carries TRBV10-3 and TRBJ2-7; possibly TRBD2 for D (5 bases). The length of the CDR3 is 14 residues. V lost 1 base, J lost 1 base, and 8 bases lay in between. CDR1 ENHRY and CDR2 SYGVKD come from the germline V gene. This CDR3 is CAISEYGESYEQYF. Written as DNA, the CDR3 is TGTGCCATCAGTGAGTATGGGGAGTCCTACGAGCAGTACTTC.

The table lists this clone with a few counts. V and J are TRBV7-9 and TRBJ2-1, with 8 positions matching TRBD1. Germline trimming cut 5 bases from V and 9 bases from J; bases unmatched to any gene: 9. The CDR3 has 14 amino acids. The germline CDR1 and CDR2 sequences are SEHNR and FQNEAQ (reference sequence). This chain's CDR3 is CASSPGQGRSEQFF. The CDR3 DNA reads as TGTGCCAGCAGCCCCGGACAGGGTCGAAGTGAGCAGTTCTTC. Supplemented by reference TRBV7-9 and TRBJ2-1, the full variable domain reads DTGVSQNPRHKITKRGQNVTFRCDPISEHNRLYWYRQTLGQGPEFLTYFQNEAQLEKSRLLSDRFSAERPKGSFSTLEIQRTEQGDSAMYLCASSPGQGRSEQFFGPGTRLTVL.

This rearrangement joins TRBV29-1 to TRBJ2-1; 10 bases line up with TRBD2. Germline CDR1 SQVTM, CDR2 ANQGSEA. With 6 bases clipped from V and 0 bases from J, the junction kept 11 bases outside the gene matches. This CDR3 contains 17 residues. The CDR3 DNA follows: TGCAGCGTGGAATCTAGCGGGAGAGGGAGCTCCTACAATGAGCAGTTCTTC. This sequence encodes CSVESSGRGSSYNEQFF.

This CDR3 is CAIEGQDQGYTF. The CDR3 nucleotides read TGTGCCATCGAGGGACAGGACCAAGGCTACACCTTC. The chain joins TRBV10-3 to TRBJ1-2, with 8 bases matching TRBD1. CDR1 ENHRY and CDR2 SYGVKD come from the germline V gene. V lost 8 bases and J lost 8; bases outside the gene matches: 7. This CDR3 has 12 amino acids.

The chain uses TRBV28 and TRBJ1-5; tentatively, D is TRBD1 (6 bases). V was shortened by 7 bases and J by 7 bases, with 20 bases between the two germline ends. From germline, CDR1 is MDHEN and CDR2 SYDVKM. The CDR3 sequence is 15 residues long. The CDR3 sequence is CASKSSSGAKQPQHF. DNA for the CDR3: TGTGCCAGCAAAAGTTCGTCAGGGGCGAAGCAGCCCCAGCATTTT. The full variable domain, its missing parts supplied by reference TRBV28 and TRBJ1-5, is DVKVTQSSRYLVKRTGEKVFLECVQDMDHENMFWYRQDPGLGLRLIYFSYDVKMKEKGDIPEGYSVSREKKERFSLILESASTNQTSMYLCASKSSSGAKQPQHFGDGTRLSIL.

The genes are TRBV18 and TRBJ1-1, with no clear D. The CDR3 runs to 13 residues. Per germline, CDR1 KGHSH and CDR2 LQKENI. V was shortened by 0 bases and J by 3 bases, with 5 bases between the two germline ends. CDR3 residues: CASSPPGYTEAFF. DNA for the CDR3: TGTGCCAGCTCACCACCGGGCTACACTGAAGCTTTCTTT. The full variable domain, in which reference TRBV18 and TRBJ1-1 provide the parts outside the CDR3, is NAGVMQNPRHLVRRRGQEARLRCSPMKGHSHVYWYRQLPEEGLKFMVYLQKENIIDESGMPKERFSAEFPKEGPSILRIQQVVRGDSAAYFCASSPPGYTEAFFGQGTRLTVV.

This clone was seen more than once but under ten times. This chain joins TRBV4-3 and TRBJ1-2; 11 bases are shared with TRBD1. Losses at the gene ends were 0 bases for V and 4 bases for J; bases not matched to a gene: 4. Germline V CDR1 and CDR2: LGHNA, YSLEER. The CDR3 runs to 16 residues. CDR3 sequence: CASSQDQDRGPYGYTF. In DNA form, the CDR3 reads TGCGCCAGCAGCCAAGATCAGGACAGGGGGCCCTATGGCTACACCTTC.

The CDR3, as DNA: TGTGCCAGCAGTTCGGACAGGGCCTCTGGGTATGGCTACACCTTC. It is translated as CASSSDRASGYGYTF. The genes are TRBV6-5 and TRBJ1-2; 8 bases line up with TRBD1. The CDR3 consists of 15 residues. Germline V lookup: CDR1 MNHEY, CDR2 SVGAGI. With V trimmed by 4 bases and J by 5 bases, 9 bases remained unmatched.

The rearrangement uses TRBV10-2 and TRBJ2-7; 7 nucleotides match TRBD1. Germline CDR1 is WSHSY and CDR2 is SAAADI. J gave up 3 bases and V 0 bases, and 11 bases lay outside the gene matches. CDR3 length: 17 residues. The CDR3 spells CASSESATGVWNYEQYF. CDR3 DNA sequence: TGCGCCAGCAGTGAGTCGGCAACAGGGGTATGGAACTACGAGCAGTACTTC.

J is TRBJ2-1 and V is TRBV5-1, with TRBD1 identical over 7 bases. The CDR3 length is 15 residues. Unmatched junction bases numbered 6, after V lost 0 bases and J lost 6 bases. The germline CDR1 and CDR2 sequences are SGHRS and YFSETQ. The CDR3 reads CASSLETGSVNEQFF. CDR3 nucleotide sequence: TGCGCCAGCAGCTTGGAGACAGGGTCCGTCAATGAGCAGTTCTTC.

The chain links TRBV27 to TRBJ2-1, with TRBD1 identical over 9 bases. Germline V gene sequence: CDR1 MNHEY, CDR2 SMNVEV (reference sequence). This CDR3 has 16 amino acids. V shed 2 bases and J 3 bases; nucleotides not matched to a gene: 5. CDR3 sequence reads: CASSLRVTGGYNEQFF. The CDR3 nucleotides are TGTGCCAGCAGTTTACGGGTGACAGGGGGCTACAATGAGCAGTTCTTC.

This chain's CDR3 is CASSVASGSGANVLTF. CDR3 coding DNA: TGTGCCAGCAGTGTAGCGAGCGGGTCTGGGGCCAACGTCCTGACTTTC. V and J are TRBV2 and TRBJ2-6, with a weak D call TRBD2 (6 bases). This CDR3 comprises 16 residues. V gave up 4 bases and J gave up 1 base, with 11 bases separating them. CDR1 and CDR2 (germline): SNHLY, FYNNEI.

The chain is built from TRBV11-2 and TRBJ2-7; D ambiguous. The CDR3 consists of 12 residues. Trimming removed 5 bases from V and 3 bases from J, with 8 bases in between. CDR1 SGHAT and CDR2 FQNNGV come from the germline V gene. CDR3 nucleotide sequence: TGTGCCAGCAGCCTCGGTGACTACGAGCAGTACTTC. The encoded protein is CASSLGDYEQYF.

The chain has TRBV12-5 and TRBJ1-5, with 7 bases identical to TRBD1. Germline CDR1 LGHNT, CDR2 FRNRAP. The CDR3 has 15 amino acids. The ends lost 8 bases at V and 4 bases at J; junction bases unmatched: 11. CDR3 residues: CASKTGSSPNQPQHF. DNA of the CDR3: TGTGCTAGTAAGACAGGGTCATCGCCGAATCAGCCCCAGCATTTT.

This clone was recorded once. CDR3 DNA sequence: TGTGCCTGGAGGGCGCCTGGGGCTGGGGGCAATCAGCCCCAGCATTTT. Its protein product is CAWRAPGAGGNQPQHF. The V and J genes are TRBV30 and TRBJ1-5; a possible D gene is TRBD1 (5 bases). The V end lost 3 bases, the J end lost 2 bases, and 17 bases lay between the germline ends. This CDR3 has 16 amino acids. Germline loops: CDR1 GTSNPN, CDR2 SVGIG (reference sequence). Full variable domain (rest looked up from reference TRBV30 and TRBJ1-5): SQTIHQWPATLVQPVGSPLSLECTVEGTSNPNLYWYRQAAGRGLQLLFYSVGIGQISSEVPQNLSASRPQDRQFILSSKKLLLSDSGFYLCAWRAPGAGGNQPQHFGDGTRLSIL.

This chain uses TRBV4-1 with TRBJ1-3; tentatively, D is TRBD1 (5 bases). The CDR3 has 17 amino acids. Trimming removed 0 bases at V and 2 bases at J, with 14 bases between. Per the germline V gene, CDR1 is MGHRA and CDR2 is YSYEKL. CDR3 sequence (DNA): TGCGCCAGCAGCCAAGATCGGTCCAGGGAACCTGGAAACACCATATATTTT. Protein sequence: CASSQDRSREPGNTIYF.

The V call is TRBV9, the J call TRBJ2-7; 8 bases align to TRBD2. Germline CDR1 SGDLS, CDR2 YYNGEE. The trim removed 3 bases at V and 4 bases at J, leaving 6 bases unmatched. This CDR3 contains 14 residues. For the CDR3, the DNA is TGTGCCAGCAGCGCCGGACTAGCTGATTACGAGCAGTACTTC. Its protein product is CASSAGLADYEQYF.

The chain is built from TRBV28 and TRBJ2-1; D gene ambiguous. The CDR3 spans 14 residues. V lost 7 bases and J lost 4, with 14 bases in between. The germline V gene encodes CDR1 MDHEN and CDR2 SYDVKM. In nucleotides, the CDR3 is TGTGCCAGCACGAAGCGAATTTTGTACAATGAGCAGTTCTTC. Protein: CASTKRILYNEQFF.

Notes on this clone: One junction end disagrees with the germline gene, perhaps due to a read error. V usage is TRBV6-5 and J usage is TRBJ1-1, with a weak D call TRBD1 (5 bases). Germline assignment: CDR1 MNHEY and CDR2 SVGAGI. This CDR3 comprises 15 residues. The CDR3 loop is CASRYFGGLDTEAFF. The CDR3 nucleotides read TGTGCCAGCAGATACTTCGGGGGATTGGACACTGAAGCTTTCTTT.

This chain's CDR3 is CASSHAGTGGGAGYTF. DNA of the CDR3: TGCGCCAGCAGCCACGCCGGGACAGGGGGCGGCGCTGGCTACACCTTC. This chain links TRBV4-1 with TRBJ1-2; TRBD1 matches 12 bases. The ends lost 3 bases at V and 7 bases at J; junction bases unmatched: 9. CDR1 MGHRA and CDR2 YSYEKL come from the germline V gene. The CDR3 is 16 residues long.

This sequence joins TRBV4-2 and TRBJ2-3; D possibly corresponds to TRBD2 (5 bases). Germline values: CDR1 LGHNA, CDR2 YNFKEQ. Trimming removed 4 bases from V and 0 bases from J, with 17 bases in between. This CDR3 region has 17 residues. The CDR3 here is CASSRVLVPPSTDTQYF. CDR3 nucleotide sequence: TGTGCCAGCAGCCGTGTACTAGTTCCTCCTAGCACAGATACGCAGTATTTT.

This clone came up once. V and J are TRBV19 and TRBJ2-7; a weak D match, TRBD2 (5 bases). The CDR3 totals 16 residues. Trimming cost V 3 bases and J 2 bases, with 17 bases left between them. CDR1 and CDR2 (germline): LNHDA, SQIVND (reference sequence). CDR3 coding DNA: TGTGCCAGTAGTATGTCTCTGGGGAGACCTACCTACGAGCAGTACTTC. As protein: CASSMSLGRPTYEQYF.